The 4 T cell receptor beta chains below all came from one sample that was sequenced in a study of spatial heterogeneity in lung cancer (dated by TCRdb to between 2018 and 2021). Library preparation used 5' RACE. Sequenced on a NextSeq 500. The public reads were run again by TCRdb, first through fastp at Q25 and then through MiXCR, and only productive beta chains were kept. Rows with a matching CDR3 protein are joined into one entry that keeps the most common DNA and genes. For this sample the table gives about 29,000 distinct CDR3 sequences, of which 7.5% to 10% were detected only once. The biggest ten clones account for about 36% of the sample. In light of the paper, this sample's time point label describes: sample taken at primary tumor resection. TCR sequencing used whole RNA extracted from tumor and nontumor lung tissue, or from cryopreserved PBMC samples, without cell sorting. The sample consisted of PBMCs, taken at surgery. Receptor source: a female donor with early-stage non-small cell lung cancer.

The sample holds many counts of this clonotype. The genes are TRBV12-3 or TRBV12-4 and TRBJ2-3, with D possibly being TRBD1 (5 bases). The CDR3 has 12 residues. The V gene lost 6 bases and the J gene lost 6 bases, with 10 bases spanning the gap. This CDR3 reads CASSPGLDTQYF. The CDR3 DNA follows: TGTGCCAGCAGCCCAGGGTTGGATACGCAGTATTTT.

Ten or more counts support this clonotype. The chain couples TRBV30 to TRBJ2-7; 7 bases agree with TRBD2. V dropped 5 bases and J dropped 2; count of bases not matched to a gene: 12. Germline V gene lookup returns CDR1 GTSNPN and CDR2 SVGIG (reference sequence). This CDR3 is built from 15 residues. The CDR3 bases are TGTGCCTGGGCTCGGGGGGAGCGCGGCACCTACGAGCAGTACTTC. This translates into CAWARGERGTYEQYF.

This clonotype was counted many times. The chain has TRBV5-1 and TRBJ2-2; 8 nucleotides align to TRBD2. The CDR3 is made up of 15 amino acids. V lost 4 bases to trimming and J lost 5 bases; unmatched junction nucleotides: 7. CDR1 and CDR2 (germline): SGHRS, YFSETQ. The chain's CDR3 is CASSRSGTNTGELFF. For the CDR3, the DNA is TGCGCCAGCAGCCGTAGCGGGACCAATACCGGGGAGCTGTTTTTT.

This clonotype was counted only a few times. The V and J genes are TRBV7-2 and TRBJ1-3; D gene unclear. With 6 bases removed from V and 3 bases from J, the gap between germline ends came to 6 bases. The CDR3 runs 12 residues. CDR1 is SGHTA and CDR2 is FQGNSA in the germline V gene. CDR3 sequence (DNA): TGTGCCAGCAGTTATTATGGAAACACCATATATTTT. Protein sequence: CASSYYGNTIYF.